The next 29 T cell receptor beta chains were all read from a single sample in a study of monozygotic twins with inflammatory bowel disease. TCRdb re-called the 5' RACE reads and gives one entry per CDR3 protein, without DNA. This repertoire comprises around 150,000 distinct CDR3 sequences; its ten largest clones make up around 2.4%. The sample consisted of blood. The receptors were gathered from a human donor with ulcerative colitis or Crohn's disease, or a healthy co-twin of an affected twin (not recorded which).

This rearrangement joins TRBV7-3 to TRBJ1-6; there is no DNA to check the TCRdb D call of TRBD1. This CDR3 comprises 14 residues. Germline values: CDR1 SGHTA, CDR2 FQGTGA. CDR3 protein: CASSLGTRNSPLHF.

The chain couples TRBV20-1 to TRBJ1-6; TCRdb gives TRBD1 as the D gene, but with no DNA this cannot be confirmed. The CDR3 consists of 13 residues. Looked up from germline, CDR1 is DFQATT and CDR2 is SNEGSKA (reference sequence). The CDR3: CSATRQGRSPLHF.

J is TRBJ2-6 and V is TRBV6-7; TCRdb designates TRBD1, a call that cannot be tested without DNA. TRBV6-7 is an open reading frame, and its role is uncertain. The CDR3 contains 18 residues. This chain's CDR3 is CASSYSGQDSSGANVLTF.

The V and J genes are TRBV4-3 and TRBJ1-1; no DNA is available, so the TRBD1 call from TCRdb remains unchecked. Germline values: CDR1 LGHNA, CDR2 YSLEER. This CDR3 contains 15 residues. The CDR3: CASSQGMTANTEAFF.

The genes are TRBV12-3 or TRBV12-4 and TRBJ1-5; TCRdb's D call, TRBD1, is unchecked because there is no DNA. This CDR3 comprises 14 residues. The CDR3 sequence is CASSPLRGMEPQHF.

The chain combines TRBV20-1 with TRBJ2-5. The CDR3 sequence is 13 residues long. Germline CDR1 is DFQATT and CDR2 is SNEGSKA (reference sequence). The chain's CDR3 is CSARAAGWETQYF.

This chain joins TRBV12-3 or TRBV12-4 and TRBJ1-2; there is no DNA to check the TCRdb D call of TRBD1. The CDR3 is 13 amino acids. The chain's CDR3 is CASSSQDRYGYTF.

This rearrangement joins TRBV7-9 to TRBJ1-2. The CDR3 is made up of 13 amino acids. The germline CDR1 and CDR2 sequences are SEHNR and FQNEAQ (reference sequence). The CDR3: CASSSAGFYGYTF.

The chain couples TRBV5-1 to TRBJ2-3; without DNA, the TCRdb call of TRBD1 cannot be checked. Germline V gene data show CDR1 as SGHRS and CDR2 as YFSETQ. The CDR3 is made up of 14 amino acids. CDR3 region: CASSTGVRTDTQYF.

The chain couples TRBV5-1 to TRBJ2-3; with no DNA, the TCRdb D assignment of TRBD2 cannot be verified. Germline CDR1 and CDR2: SGHRS and YFSETQ. The CDR3 totals 12 residues. The CDR3 loop reads CATRQDFDTQYF.

The CDR3 spells CSARGGQGITEAFF. The V gene is TRBV20-1, the J gene TRBJ1-1; TCRdb returns TRBD1, unconfirmable since there is no DNA. In germline, CDR1 is DFQATT, CDR2 SNEGSKA (reference sequence). The CDR3 is made up of 14 amino acids.

J is TRBJ2-1 and V is TRBV7-2; as DNA is missing, the TRBD2 call by TCRdb cannot be tested. CDR1 is SGHTA, CDR2 FQGNSA, per germline. The CDR3 covers 15 residues. CDR3 sequence reads: CASKRTSGGANEQFF.

J is TRBJ2-2 and V is TRBV19; the TCRdb call, TRBD2, lacks DNA for checking. Germline CDR1 and CDR2: LNHDA and SQIVND (reference sequence). The CDR3 has 15 residues. CDR3 sequence: CASSRAAGDAGELFF. The complete variable domain, with remaining parts taken from reference TRBV19 and TRBJ2-2, reads DGGITQSPKYLFRKEGQNVTLSCEQNLNHDAMYWYRQDPGQGLRLIYYSQIVNDFQKGDIAEGYSVSREKKESFPLTVTSAQKNPTAFYLCASSRAAGDAGELFFGEGSRLTVL.

The rearrangement links TRBV7-3 to TRBJ1-1; TCRdb picks TRBD1, but there is no DNA to check that call. The CDR3 runs to 16 residues. Germline loops: CDR1 SGHTA, CDR2 FQGTGA. CDR3 protein: CASSLNPGEGSTEAFF. Looking up the rest from reference TRBV7-3 and TRBJ1-1 gives the full variable domain: GAGVSQTPSNKVTEKGKYVELRCDPISGHTALYWYRQSLGQGPEFLIYFQGTGAADDSGLPNDRFFAVRPEGSVSTLKIQRTERGDSAVYLCASSLNPGEGSTEAFFGQGTRLTVV.

V and J are TRBV20-1 and TRBJ2-1; without DNA, the TCRdb call of TRBD1 cannot be checked. Germline V gene sequence: CDR1 DFQATT, CDR2 SNEGSKA (reference sequence). The CDR3 covers 13 residues. Here the CDR3 reads CSAPQGASWEQFF.

This chain links TRBV29-1 with TRBJ2-2. This CDR3 has 14 residues. From germline, CDR1 is SQVTM and CDR2 ANQGSEA. This CDR3 is CSVDLQANTGELFF.

V usage is TRBV5-1 and J usage is TRBJ2-6; TCRdb picks TRBD1, but there is no DNA to check that call. The V gene's germline CDR1 is SGHRS and CDR2 YFSETQ. This CDR3 contains 15 residues. The CDR3 is CASSLAGRGANVLTF.

This sequence joins TRBV28 and TRBJ2-1; the TRBD2 assignment by TCRdb is unverifiable without DNA. Germline CDR1 is MDHEN and CDR2 is SYDVKM. CDR3 length equals 18 residues. CDR3 residues: CVSSFGSGSNIINNEQFF.

This chain connects TRBV27 to TRBJ2-3; TCRdb proposes TRBD1, but this gene call is untestable without DNA. CDR3 length equals 17 residues. Germline lookup yields CDR1 MNHEY and CDR2 SMNVEV (reference sequence). CDR3 amino acids: CASSPPPGTRAVHTQYF.

The chain has TRBV27 and TRBJ2-7; TCRdb picks TRBD1, but there is no DNA to check that call. Germline loops: CDR1 MNHEY, CDR2 SMNVEV (reference sequence). The CDR3 length is 14 residues. The CDR3: CASSLAGGEYEQYF.

V is TRBV20-1 and J is TRBJ2-3; absent DNA, TCRdb's TRBD2 call cannot be checked. Germline-derived CDR1 and CDR2 are DFQATT and SNEGSKA (reference sequence). The CDR3 contains 13 residues. The CDR3 reads CSAQRGSTDTQYF.

This chain links TRBV21-1 with TRBJ2-3; TCRdb's D gene call, TRBD1, goes unchecked for lack of DNA. TRBV21-1 is given as a pseudogene. The CDR3 has 13 amino acids. CDR3 region: CASSRQGADTQYF.

The genes are TRBV12-3 or TRBV12-4 and TRBJ1-2; TCRdb's D call, TRBD1, is unchecked because there is no DNA. The CDR3 runs 15 residues. The CDR3 loop is CASSGSGEWNYGYTF.

This chain links TRBV5-6 with TRBJ1-5; the TRBD1 assignment by TCRdb is unverifiable without DNA. CDR3 length equals 14 residues. Germline CDR1 SGHDT, CDR2 YYEEEE. This chain's CDR3 is CASSLGQLNQPQHF.

The chain links TRBV7-9 to TRBJ2-1. Per the germline V gene, CDR1 is SEHNR and CDR2 is FQNEAQ (reference sequence). The CDR3 sequence is 14 residues long. CDR3: CASSLGASWDEQFF.

The V gene is TRBV20-1, the J gene TRBJ2-5; the D call of TRBD1 rests on TCRdb alone, since no DNA is present to check it. The CDR3 length is 14 residues. The germline V gene encodes CDR1 DFQATT and CDR2 SNEGSKA (reference sequence). The CDR3 loop reads CSARDRPPLETQYF.

The chain joins TRBV29-1 to TRBJ2-3; TCRdb designates TRBD2, a call that cannot be tested without DNA. Germline lookup yields CDR1 SQVTM and CDR2 ANQGSEA. The CDR3 spans 18 residues. CDR3 sequence: CSVLFGRGGGGDTDTQYF.

The rearrangement joins TRBV5-4 to TRBJ2-5; TCRdb selects TRBD1, and the lack of DNA leaves this call unchecked. Looked up from germline, CDR1 is SGHNT and CDR2 is YYREEE (reference sequence). The CDR3 spans 15 residues. The CDR3 sequence is CASSSAGTGYETQYF.

The chain combines TRBV20-1 with TRBJ2-2; lacking DNA, the TRBD2 call made by TCRdb goes unchecked. The germline CDR1 and CDR2 sequences are DFQATT and SNEGSKA (reference sequence). This CDR3 comprises 17 residues. This CDR3 reads CSASTTSGGANTGELFF.